Presented here are 24 T cell receptor beta chains from one specimen sequenced in a study of cytomegalovirus exposure and HLA in healthy donors. PCR used 60 Vbeta primers and 13 Jbeta primers. Sequencing used immunoSEQ multiplex PCR; TCRdb keeps in-frame clones, though not all of them. The sample has about 96,000 clones; about four fifths are singletons. The sample taken for sequencing was PBMCs. Every receptor here comes from a female donor in good health and CMV-seropositive.

A single count supports this clone. V is TRBV4-3 and J is TRBJ1-2, with a possible D match to TRBD1 (5 bases). CDR1 and CDR2 from the germline V gene are LGHNA and YSLEER. Deletions cut 0 bases from V and 5 bases from J, with 16 bases between. The length of the CDR3 is 16 residues. The CDR3 sequence is CASSQDETVRVYGYTF. The CDR3 DNA follows: TGCGCCAGCAGCCAAGATGAGACAGTAAGGGTATATGGCTACACCTTC.

V usage is TRBV10-2 and J usage is TRBJ2-7; 11 nucleotides line up with TRBD2. CDR3 length equals 15 residues. Germline CDR1 WSHSY, CDR2 SAAADI. V lost 7 bases, J lost 0 bases, and 5 bases stayed unmatched. CDR3 region: CASTSGTSGSYEQYF. CDR3 coding DNA: TGCGCCAGCACTTCCGGGACTAGCGGCTCCTACGAGCAGTACTTC.

CDR3 bases: TGTGCCATCATGTTAGACTATGGCTACACCTTC. This encodes CAIMLDYGYTF. The J gene is TRBJ1-2, the V gene TRBV10-3; D gene ambiguous. Trimming stripped 7 bases from V and 3 bases from J, with 6 bases between. Germline lookup yields CDR1 ENHRY and CDR2 SYGVKD. The CDR3 totals 11 residues.

This chain uses TRBV25-1 with TRBJ2-2; 10 bases align to TRBD2. CDR3 length equals 18 residues. V gave up 4 bases and J gave up 4 bases; unmatched junction bases: 12. Germline loops: CDR1 MGHDK, CDR2 SYGVNS. CDR3 bases: TGTGCCAGCAGTGGGGGGTTGAGCGGGGGGGCGAGCACCGGGGAGCTGTTTTTT. This encodes CASSGGLSGGASTGELFF.

The V call is TRBV6-1, the J call TRBJ1-1, with unresolved D. V dropped 4 bases and J dropped 3 bases, with 12 bases sitting between them. The CDR3 is made up of 14 amino acids. The germline V gene has CDR1 MNHNS and CDR2 SASEGT. The CDR3 protein is CASSVSTDYTEAFF. The DNA for the CDR3 is TGTGCCAGCAGTGTTAGCACCGATTACACTGAAGCTTTCTTT.

The count of this clone is one. This chain joins TRBV30 and TRBJ1-3; D unresolved. V gave up 1 base and J gave up 3 bases, with 7 bases separating them. The CDR3 extends over 13 amino acids. Germline CDR1 and CDR2: GTSNPN and SVGIG (reference sequence). DNA of the CDR3: TGTGCCTGGAGTGGACAAATTGGAAACACCATATATTTT. Its translation: CAWSGQIGNTIYF.

The chain recombines TRBV9 with TRBJ2-3; TRBD1 matches 7 bases. V was clipped by 4 bases and J by 2 bases; unmatched bases: 10. The CDR3 is made up of 16 amino acids. Germline V gene lookup returns CDR1 SGDLS and CDR2 YYNGEE. CDR3 in amino acids: CASSPRTGAITDTQYF. CDR3 DNA sequence: TGTGCCAGCAGCCCCAGAACAGGGGCGATCACAGATACGCAGTATTTT.

This clone has more than one count but fewer than ten. The chain is built from TRBV7-8 and TRBJ1-5; 8 bases are shared with TRBD1. Germline values: CDR1 SGHVS, CDR2 FQNEAQ. This CDR3 is built from 16 residues. Germline trimming cut 2 bases from V and 1 base from J; bases unmatched to any gene: 4. The CDR3 spells CASSLQGAGSNQPQHF. In nucleotides, the CDR3 is TGTGCCAGCAGCTTACAGGGGGCCGGCAGCAATCAGCCCCAGCATTTT.

This clone was seen a handful of times. This sequence joins TRBV29-1 and TRBJ1-1; D possibly corresponds to TRBD1 (6 bases). V was cut by 7 bases and J by 3 bases, with 15 bases left in between. Germline V lookup: CDR1 SQVTM, CDR2 ANQGSEA. This CDR3 has 13 residues. CDR3 coding DNA: TGCAGCGCTTCAAGAGCAGGGGACACTGAAGCTTTCTTT. Its protein product is CSASRAGDTEAFF.

The chain combines TRBV15 with TRBJ1-2; no firm D call. CDR3 length equals 15 residues. V was cut by 0 bases and J by 0 bases, with 8 bases left in between. Germline lookup yields CDR1 LNHNV and CDR2 YYDKDF (reference sequence). CDR3 sequence: CATSRDRGANYGYTF. Here the CDR3 DNA reads TGTGCCACCAGCAGAGATCGAGGAGCTAACTATGGCTACACCTTC. The full variable domain, rest sourced from reference TRBV15 and TRBJ1-2, is DAMVIQNPRYQVTQFGKPVTLSCSQTLNHNVMYWYQQKSSQAPKLLFHYYDKDFNNEADTPDNFQSRRPNTSFCFLDIRSPGLGDTAMYLCATSRDRGANYGYTFGSGTRLTVV.

This sequence joins TRBV7-9 and TRBJ1-1; D is ambiguous. Germline V gene data show CDR1 as SEHNR and CDR2 as FQNEAQ (reference sequence). The CDR3 has 13 amino acids. V was cut by 2 bases and J by 1 base, with 5 bases left in between. The CDR3 sequence is CASSLQENTEAFF. In DNA, the CDR3 is TGTGCCAGCAGCTTACAGGAGAACACTGAAGCTTTCTTT. Using reference TRBV7-9 and TRBJ1-1 for the parts outside the CDR3, the full variable domain is DTGVSQNPRHKITKRGQNVTFRCDPISEHNRLYWYRQTLGQGPEFLTYFQNEAQLEKSRLLSDRFSAERPKGSFSTLEIQRTEQGDSAMYLCASSLQENTEAFFGQGTRLTVV.

The rearrangement uses TRBV5-1 and TRBJ2-7; a possible D gene is TRBD2 (6 bases). CDR1 is SGHRS, CDR2 YFSETQ, per germline. The V end was cut by 4 bases, the J end by 0 bases, with 17 bases between. This CDR3 has 16 residues. CDR3 sequence reads: CASSQHFSGSSYEQYF. CDR3 nucleotide sequence: TGCGCCAGCAGCCAACACTTTAGCGGAAGCTCCTACGAGCAGTACTTC.

The rearrangement uses TRBV20-1 and TRBJ2-3, with D tentatively TRBD2 (5 bases). From germline, CDR1 is DFQATT and CDR2 SNEGSKA (reference sequence). The CDR3 length is 11 residues. V shed 3 bases and J shed 5 bases, with 6 bases lying between them. As DNA, the CDR3 is TGCAGTGCTAGCGGGATAGATACGCAGTATTTT. Amino acids: CSASGIDTQYF.

The V gene is TRBV28, the J gene TRBJ1-1; D is perhaps TRBD1 (5 bases). This CDR3 has 15 amino acids. Between the trimmed V and J ends, which lost 6 bases and 9 bases, there was a span of 23 bases. Germline CDR1 and CDR2: MDHEN and SYDVKM. CDR3: CASSSSPDTHTQAFF. CDR3 nucleotide sequence: TGTGCCAGCAGCTCGTCTCCGGACACACATACCCAAGCTTTCTTT.

The chain is built from TRBV28 and TRBJ1-2; 11 nucleotides line up with TRBD1. V lost 6 bases to trimming and J lost 1 base; unmatched junction nucleotides: 10. There are 17 residues in the CDR3. CDR1 is MDHEN, CDR2 SYDVKM, per germline. The CDR3 bases are TGTGCCAGCAGCGGACAGGGGGCTGCGTCCTTTAACTATGGCTACACCTTC. Residues: CASSGQGAASFNYGYTF.

This clone showed up just a few times. This chain connects TRBV10-1 to TRBJ2-1, with 7 bases that match TRBD1. Trimming removed 0 bases from V and 6 bases from J; junction bases left unmatched: 8. Germline V gene lookup returns CDR1 WNHNN and CDR2 SYGVQD (reference sequence). This CDR3 contains 16 residues. The CDR3 nucleotides are TGCGCCAGCAGTGAGTCGACAGGGCTTCCACCCAATGAGCAGTTCTTC. Its protein product is CASSESTGLPPNEQFF.

This clone appeared a few times. The chain joins TRBV19 to TRBJ2-3, with TRBD1 identical over 8 bases. Germline CDR1 is LNHDA and CDR2 is SQIVND (reference sequence). V lost 4 bases to trimming and J lost 3 bases; unmatched junction nucleotides: 9. The CDR3 is 16 residues long. The CDR3 loop is CASSSPDRGGTDTQYF. CDR3 in DNA: TGTGCCAGTAGTAGCCCCGACAGGGGTGGTACAGATACGCAGTATTTT.

The V gene is TRBV7-8, the J gene TRBJ2-7, with 10 positions matching TRBD2. Germline CDR1 SGHVS, CDR2 FQNEAQ. V was clipped by 6 bases and J by 3 bases; unmatched bases: 8. The CDR3 has 15 amino acids. CDR3 nucleotides: TGTGCCAGCAGTCTTCTAGCGGGAGTTGGCTACGAGCAGTACTTC. This gives the protein CASSLLAGVGYEQYF.

The rearrangement links TRBV7-2 to TRBJ2-5; D is uncertain. The CDR3 extends over 14 amino acids. Germline CDR1 reads SGHTA; CDR2 reads FQGNSA. V was shortened by 1 base and J by 5 bases, with 11 bases between the two germline ends. CDR3 in amino acids: CASSLESSHETQYF. In DNA, the CDR3 is TGTGCCAGCAGCTTAGAGTCCAGTCACGAGACCCAGTACTTC.

V and J are TRBV2 and TRBJ2-7; 7 bases are shared with TRBD2. The CDR3 is 12 residues long. Germline V gives CDR1 SNHLY, CDR2 FYNNEI. Losses at the gene ends were 6 bases for V and 4 bases for J; bases not matched to a gene: 3. CDR3 nucleotide sequence: TGTGCCAGCAGGGGGGGGAGTTACGAGCAGTACTTC. Translation gives CASRGGSYEQYF.

V usage is TRBV7-8 and J usage is TRBJ1-5; TRBD1 might be the D (6 bases). The length of the CDR3 is 15 residues. In germline, CDR1 is SGHVS, CDR2 FQNEAQ. Trimming removed 0 bases at V and 6 bases at J, with 12 bases between. The CDR3 DNA reads as TGTGCCAGCAGCTTAGCGCGGCAGGGGAGTCAGCCCCAGCATTTT. As protein: CASSLARQGSQPQHF.

The genes are TRBV9 and TRBJ2-3, with unresolved D. CDR3 length: 13 amino acids. V lost 4 bases to trimming and J lost 6 bases, with 12 bases between them. CDR1 SGDLS and CDR2 YYNGEE come from the germline V gene. CDR3 sequence: CASSPDSADTQYF. Written as DNA, the CDR3 is TGTGCCAGCAGCCCTGACTCCGCGGATACGCAGTATTTT.

This sequence joins TRBV14 and TRBJ2-1, with D uncertain. The CDR3 sequence is 16 residues long. Trimming removed 4 bases at V and 2 bases at J, with 15 bases between. Germline values: CDR1 SGHDN, CDR2 FVKESK. The CDR3 sequence is CASSLRITATYNEQFF. The CDR3 DNA follows: TGTGCCAGCAGCCTGAGGATAACCGCGACCTACAATGAGCAGTTCTTC.

J is TRBJ1-4 and V is TRBV28, with D possibly TRBD1 on 6 matching bases. The V and J ends lost 8 bases and 8 bases respectively, with 18 bases between them. Looked up from germline, CDR1 is MDHEN and CDR2 is SYDVKM. This CDR3 contains 14 residues. CDR3 protein: CASGSAGQSEKLFF. CDR3 nucleotides: TGTGCCAGCGGATCCGCCGGACAGAGCGAAAAACTGTTTTTT.